Listed below are T cell receptor beta chains from one sample, sequenced in a study of cytomegalovirus exposure and HLA in healthy donors. Clones were sequenced by immunoSEQ multiplex PCR, and TCRdb holds only the in-frame ones, with some missing. The sample has approximately 160,000 clones, 55% to 80% seen once. The sequencing sample was made of PBMCs. These receptors were taken from a woman between 18 and 29 years old in good health and CMV-seropositive. The CDR3 runs from the conserved cysteine through the conserved F or W. D genes are given only for firm matches. A row's size may be missing; if present it is once, few, many or a size class.

j_call: TRBJ2-2
clone_size: once
d_call: TRBD2
v_call: TRBV6-5
cdr3_aa: CASGGVTGELFF
cdr3_nt: TGTGCCAGCGGGGGGGTTACCGGGGAGCTGTTTTTT

j_call: TRBJ2-7
clone_size: .
d_call: TRBD1
v_call: TRBV6-1
cdr3_aa: CASSAIWGQGSAYEQYF
cdr3_nt: TGTGCCAGCAGTGCTATTTGGGGACAGGGTAGCGCCTACGAGCAGTACTTC

j_call: TRBJ1-1
clone_size: .
d_call: .
v_call: TRBV6-5
cdr3_aa: CASSRRQWGTEAFF
cdr3_nt: TGTGCCAGCAGTCGACGACAGTGGGGCACTGAAGCTTTCTTT

j_call: TRBJ2-7
clone_size: .
d_call: .
v_call: TRBV7-8
cdr3_aa: CASSLRDTGYEQYF
cdr3_nt: TGTGCCAGCAGCTTACGGGACACCGGGTACGAGCAGTACTTC

j_call: TRBJ2-7
clone_size: few
d_call: .
v_call: TRBV19
cdr3_aa: CASSIRGFRYEQYF
cdr3_nt: TGTGCCAGTAGTATAAGGGGTTTTCGCTACGAGCAGTACTTC

j_call: TRBJ1-5
clone_size: few
d_call: TRBD1
v_call: TRBV7-9
cdr3_aa: CASSFTGEFQPQHF
cdr3_nt: TGTGCCAGCAGCTTTACAGGGGAATTTCAGCCCCAGCATTTT

j_call: TRBJ2-7
clone_size: few
d_call: .
v_call: TRBV6-1
cdr3_aa: CASSRTAYEQYF
cdr3_nt: TGTGCCAGCAGTAGGACAGCCTACGAGCAGTACTTC

j_call: TRBJ2-7
clone_size: .
d_call: TRBD1
v_call: TRBV27
cdr3_aa: CATRGQGVMKQYF
cdr3_nt: TGTGCCACCCGAGGACAGGGTGTTATGAAGCAGTACTTC

j_call: TRBJ2-5
clone_size: .
d_call: TRBD1
v_call: TRBV27
cdr3_aa: CASSLQGKSWEQYF
cdr3_nt: TGTGCCAGCAGCTTACAGGGGAAAAGCTGGGAGCAGTACTTC

j_call: TRBJ1-5
clone_size: .
d_call: TRBD1
v_call: TRBV15
cdr3_aa: CATSSPGQGYYDQPQHF
cdr3_nt: TGTGCCACCAGCAGTCCGGGACAGGGCTATTACGATCAGCCCCAGCATTTT

j_call: TRBJ1-1
clone_size: .
d_call: .
v_call: TRBV19
cdr3_aa: CASSIRGTEAFF
cdr3_nt: TGTGCCAGTAGTATTCGCGGCACTGAAGCTTTCTTT

j_call: TRBJ1-5
clone_size: .
d_call: .
v_call: TRBV7-2
cdr3_aa: CASSLGPGGLNQPQHF
cdr3_nt: TGTGCCAGCAGCCTAGGACCCGGAGGGCTAAACCAGCCCCAGCATTTT

j_call: TRBJ1-2
clone_size: .
d_call: TRBD1
v_call: TRBV30
cdr3_aa: CAWRRPGTVNYGYTF
cdr3_nt: TGTGCCTGGAGGCGTCCCGGGACAGTGAACTATGGCTACACCTTC

j_call: TRBJ1-5
clone_size: .
d_call: .
v_call: TRBV6-5
cdr3_aa: CASSYSRGGQPQHF
cdr3_nt: TGTGCCAGCAGTTACTCGAGGGGAGGCCAGCCCCAGCATTTT

j_call: TRBJ2-3
clone_size: few
d_call: TRBD1
v_call: TRBV5-4
cdr3_aa: CASSSRDRSADTQYF
cdr3_nt: TGTGCCAGCAGCTCAAGGGACAGGTCAGCAGATACGCAGTATTTT

j_call: TRBJ2-3
clone_size: few
d_call: .
v_call: TRBV5-6
cdr3_aa: CASSLRLTGLTDTQYF
cdr3_nt: TGTGCCAGCAGCTTGCGTCTTACAGGCCTCACAGATACGCAGTATTTT

j_call: TRBJ2-1
clone_size: .
d_call: TRBD1
v_call: TRBV6-5
cdr3_aa: CASSKTGGHNNEQFF
cdr3_nt: TGTGCCAGCAGCAAAACAGGGGGACACAACAATGAGCAGTTCTTC

j_call: TRBJ2-3
clone_size: .
d_call: TRBD2
v_call: TRBV2
cdr3_aa: CASADSGRSTDTQYF
cdr3_nt: TGTGCCAGCGCGGATAGCGGGAGGAGCACAGATACGCAGTATTTT

j_call: TRBJ2-7
clone_size: few
d_call: TRBD2
v_call: TRBV19
cdr3_aa: CASTLGSSGTYEQYF
cdr3_nt: TGTGCCAGTACCTTAGGAAGTAGCGGGACCTACGAGCAGTACTTC

j_call: TRBJ2-5
clone_size: .
d_call: .
v_call: TRBV27
cdr3_aa: CASSSYTSQETQYF
cdr3_nt: TGTGCCAGCAGTTCATATACTAGTCAAGAGACCCAGTACTTC

j_call: TRBJ2-3
clone_size: .
d_call: .
v_call: TRBV4-2
cdr3_aa: CASSHSSTDTQYF
cdr3_nt: TGTGCCAGCAGCCATTCTAGCACAGATACGCAGTATTTT

j_call: TRBJ2-7
clone_size: .
d_call: TRBD2
v_call: TRBV29-1
cdr3_aa: CSAQSGNSYEQYF
cdr3_nt: TGCAGCGCCCAGAGCGGGAACTCCTACGAGCAGTACTTC

j_call: TRBJ1-2
clone_size: .
d_call: TRBD1
v_call: TRBV9
cdr3_aa: CASSGVTGGYGYTF
cdr3_nt: TGTGCCAGCAGCGGAGTGACAGGGGGCTATGGCTACACCTTC

j_call: TRBJ2-7
clone_size: .
d_call: .
v_call: TRBV2
cdr3_aa: CASSGNLIIISYEQYF
cdr3_nt: TGTGCCAGCAGCGGGAATTTAATTATTATCTCCTACGAGCAGTACTTC

j_call: TRBJ2-5
clone_size: few
d_call: TRBD2
v_call: TRBV13
cdr3_aa: CASSFRAAGGETQYF
cdr3_nt: TGTGCCAGCAGTTTCCGTGCGGCGGGAGGGGAGACCCAGTACTTC

j_call: TRBJ2-3
clone_size: .
d_call: .
v_call: TRBV7-9
cdr3_aa: CASSFSRTDTQYF
cdr3_nt: TGTGCCAGCAGCTTTTCTAGGACAGATACGCAGTATTTT

j_call: TRBJ1-2
clone_size: once
d_call: TRBD1
v_call: TRBV6-1
cdr3_aa: CASGSWDRRHGYTF
cdr3_nt: TGTGCCAGCGGCTCCTGGGACAGGCGCCATGGCTACACCTTC

j_call: TRBJ1-4
clone_size: few
d_call: TRBD1
v_call: TRBV28
cdr3_aa: CASSQTGGGEKLFF
cdr3_nt: TGTGCCAGCAGCCAAACAGGGGGAGGTGAAAAACTGTTTTTT

j_call: TRBJ2-1
clone_size: .
d_call: .
v_call: TRBV5-1
cdr3_aa: CASSLPGTDLKEQFF
cdr3_nt: TGCGCCAGCAGCCTCCCTGGGACTGACTTAAAGGAGCAGTTCTTC

j_call: TRBJ2-3
clone_size: .
d_call: .
v_call: TRBV29-1
cdr3_aa: CSVEAEGFTDTQYF
cdr3_nt: TGCAGCGTTGAAGCCGAGGGTTTCACAGATACGCAGTATTTT

j_call: TRBJ2-3
clone_size: .
d_call: .
v_call: TRBV7-3
cdr3_aa: CASSLQGFADTQYF
cdr3_nt: TGTGCCAGCAGCTTACAGGGTTTCGCAGATACGCAGTATTTT

j_call: TRBJ2-2
clone_size: .
d_call: .
v_call: TRBV27
cdr3_aa: CASSTRTAGRSGELFF
cdr3_nt: TGTGCCAGCAGTACCCGGACAGCCGGGCGTAGCGGGGAGCTGTTTTTT

j_call: TRBJ2-7
clone_size: few
d_call: .
v_call: TRBV6-5
cdr3_aa: CASSYRAGLSYEQYF
cdr3_nt: TGTGCCAGCAGTTACAGGGCGGGACTCTCCTACGAGCAGTACTTC

j_call: TRBJ2-2
clone_size: .
d_call: TRBD2
v_call: TRBV9
cdr3_aa: CASSVARTSGITLTGELFF
cdr3_nt: TGTGCCAGCAGCGTAGCTAGGACTAGCGGGATAACCCTGACCGGGGAGCTGTTTTTT

j_call: TRBJ2-3
clone_size: .
d_call: .
v_call: TRBV9
cdr3_aa: CASSVGALTGTDTQYF
cdr3_nt: TGTGCCAGCAGCGTAGGAGCGCTAACTGGCACAGATACGCAGTATTTT

j_call: TRBJ2-4
clone_size: once
d_call: TRBD1
v_call: TRBV5-6
cdr3_aa: CASSWGSGQGSAYIQYF
cdr3_nt: TGTGCCAGCAGCTGGGGGTCGGGACAGGGATCGGCCTACATTCAGTACTTC

j_call: TRBJ2-1
clone_size: .
d_call: .
v_call: TRBV6-5
cdr3_aa: CASSYSEESSYNEQFF
cdr3_nt: TGTGCCAGCAGTTACTCGGAGGAGAGCTCCTACAATGAGCAGTTCTTC

j_call: TRBJ1-1
clone_size: .
d_call: .
v_call: TRBV4-3
cdr3_aa: CASSHREGNTEAFF
cdr3_nt: TGCGCCAGCAGCCACAGGGAGGGGAACACTGAAGCTTTCTTT

j_call: TRBJ2-7
clone_size: .
d_call: TRBD1
v_call: TRBV4-1
cdr3_aa: CASSHINLGQGAYEQYF
cdr3_nt: TGCGCCAGCAGCCACATTAACCTGGGACAGGGAGCCTACGAGCAGTACTTC

j_call: TRBJ1-2
clone_size: .
d_call: .
v_call: TRBV7-9
cdr3_aa: CASSGPGLNGYTF
cdr3_nt: TGTGCCAGCAGCGGCCCGGGGTTGAATGGCTACACCTTC

j_call: TRBJ1-2
clone_size: .
d_call: TRBD1
v_call: TRBV7-2
cdr3_aa: CASSPVTGGVYGYTF
cdr3_nt: TGTGCCAGCAGCCCCGTTACAGGGGGCGTCTATGGCTACACCTTC

j_call: TRBJ2-5
clone_size: .
d_call: .
v_call: TRBV9
cdr3_aa: CASSVGTRTVQETQYF
cdr3_nt: TGTGCCAGCAGCGTAGGGACTAGGACAGTCCAAGAGACCCAGTACTTC

j_call: TRBJ2-1
clone_size: .
d_call: .
v_call: TRBV4-2
cdr3_aa: CASSQVAPRDEQFF
cdr3_nt: TGTGCCAGCAGCCAAGTGGCCCCACGGGATGAGCAGTTCTTC

j_call: TRBJ2-3
clone_size: .
d_call: TRBD2
v_call: TRBV4-2
cdr3_aa: CASSLSGTSGESDTQYF
cdr3_nt: TGTGCCAGCAGCCTGTCCGGGACTAGCGGGGAGTCGGATACGCAGTATTTT

j_call: TRBJ2-1
clone_size: few
d_call: TRBD2
v_call: TRBV14
cdr3_aa: CASSKVTGGNEQFF
cdr3_nt: TGTGCCAGCAGCAAGGTGACGGGAGGGAATGAGCAGTTCTTC

j_call: TRBJ2-7
clone_size: .
d_call: .
v_call: TRBV28
cdr3_aa: CASSSLGRSSYEQYF
cdr3_nt: TGTGCCAGCAGTTCCCTGGGGCGGAGCTCCTACGAGCAGTACTTC

j_call: TRBJ2-7
clone_size: .
d_call: TRBD2
v_call: TRBV2
cdr3_aa: CASPGTSGREQYF
cdr3_nt: TGTGCCAGCCCTGGGACTAGCGGGAGGGAGCAGTACTTC

j_call: TRBJ2-7
clone_size: .
d_call: TRBD1
v_call: TRBV10-1
cdr3_aa: CASSELYAGQGTVTFWYEQYF
cdr3_nt: TGCGCCAGCAGTGAACTCTATGCGGGACAGGGAACAGTTACCTTCTGGTACGAGCAGTACTTC

j_call: TRBJ2-5
clone_size: .
d_call: .
v_call: TRBV21-1
cdr3_aa: CASSKECEYLDRGHF
cdr3_nt: TGTGCCAGCAGCAAAGAGTGCGAATACCTGGACAGGGGGCACTTC

j_call: TRBJ1-4
clone_size: few
d_call: TRBD1
v_call: TRBV27
cdr3_aa: CASSCPPRRTGRSPREKLFF
cdr3_nt: TGTGCCAGCAGTTGCCCACCCCGCCGGACAGGGCGGTCCCCGAGGGAAAAACTGTTTTTT

j_call: TRBJ2-1
clone_size: .
d_call: TRBD2
v_call: TRBV27
cdr3_aa: CASSLTTSGGHWSSYNEQFF
cdr3_nt: TGTGCCAGCAGTCTAACGACTAGCGGGGGCCATTGGAGCTCCTACAATGAGCAGTTCTTC

j_call: TRBJ1-3
clone_size: .
d_call: .
v_call: TRBV7-2
cdr3_aa: CASSQGWGGNTIYF
cdr3_nt: TGTGCCAGCAGCCAGGGATGGGGTGGAAACACCATATATTTT

j_call: TRBJ1-2
clone_size: .
d_call: TRBD1
v_call: TRBV5-5
cdr3_aa: CASSLPQGARYGYTF
cdr3_nt: TGTGCCAGCAGCTTGCCCCAGGGGGCGCGGTATGGCTACACCTTC